A single sample is the source of the 24 T cell receptor beta chains below, sequenced in a study of radiotherapy plus CTLA-4 blockade in lung cancer. The table came from immunoSEQ multiplex PCR; TCRdb's copy has only in-frame clones and leaves some out. The table includes about 36,000 clones, around 77% detected once. The sample consisted of peripheral blood, taken from a patient treated with radiotherapy plus ipilimumab. All receptors come from a human donor with non-small cell lung cancer who had stable disease on radiotherapy plus ipilimumab.

This clone appeared a single time. The chain recombines TRBV7-2 with TRBJ2-5; D is unresolved. CDR1 is SGHTA and CDR2 is FQGNSA in the germline V gene. The V and J ends lost 5 bases and 5 bases respectively, with 12 bases between them. The CDR3 is 13 amino acids. The CDR3, as DNA: TGTGCCAGCAGCCATCTCTTCGGGGAGACCCAGTACTTC. Amino acid sequence: CASSHLFGETQYF.

The chain couples TRBV7-9 to TRBJ2-1, with a weak D call TRBD2 (6 bases). Trimming took 5 bases from V and 0 from J, leaving 17 bases between them. The CDR3 sequence is 17 residues long. Germline CDR1 is SEHNR and CDR2 is FQNEAQ (reference sequence). The CDR3 DNA sequence: TGTGCCAGCAGCCTAGGGAGGCCTTTAAGCTCCTACAATGAGCAGTTCTTC. This encodes CASSLGRPLSSYNEQFF.

The rearrangement links TRBV18 to TRBJ2-1, with a possible D match to TRBD2 (6 bases). CDR1 is KGHSH, CDR2 LQKENI, per germline. This CDR3 contains 15 residues. Trimming left V 4 bases short and J 2 bases short, with 12 bases between. The CDR3 DNA follows: TGTGCCAGCTCACAAGCGGGTTTTACCTACAATGAGCAGTTCTTC. As protein: CASSQAGFTYNEQFF.

The gene calls are TRBV6-5 and TRBJ2-7, with TRBD1 matching 7 bases. Germline V lookup: CDR1 MNHEY, CDR2 SVGAGI. The CDR3 has 14 residues. Trimming took 6 bases from V and 3 from J; bases not matched to a gene: 8. Written as DNA, the CDR3 is TGTGCCAGCAGACGGGACAGCCCCCTCTACGAGCAGTACTTC. This sequence encodes CASRRDSPLYEQYF.

Within the sample, this clone is medium-sized (0.01 to 0.1%). This chain joins TRBV4-1 and TRBJ1-5; D possibly corresponds to TRBD1 (5 bases). Germline loops: CDR1 MGHRA, CDR2 YSYEKL. CDR3 length: 13 amino acids. V lost 2 bases and J 5 bases, leaving 7 bases between the germline ends. CDR3 coding DNA: TGCGCCAGCAGCCAACAGGGTTATCAGCCCCAGCATTTT. Its translation is CASSQQGYQPQHF.

CDR3 nucleotides: TGTGCCTGGAGTACTGTGAGCACAGATACGCAGTATTTT. Its protein product is CAWSTVSTDTQYF. V gene TRBV30 combines with J gene TRBJ2-3; D call uncertain. The ends were cut back, 2 bases at V and 0 bases at J, with 6 bases in the middle. In germline, CDR1 is GTSNPN, CDR2 SVGIG (reference sequence). There are 13 residues in the CDR3.

CDR3 in DNA: TGCGCCAGCAGCTTGGGCTCCGGACAGGACTATGGCTACACCTTC. This gives the protein CASSLGSGQDYGYTF. The V call is TRBV5-1, the J call TRBJ1-2, with TRBD1 identical over 7 bases. CDR1 SGHRS and CDR2 YFSETQ come from the germline V gene. The V and J ends lost 0 bases and 3 bases, in that order; junction bases with no gene match: 5. CDR3 length equals 15 residues.

The genes are TRBV7-9 and TRBJ1-6; D is perhaps TRBD1 (5 bases). Trimming removed 2 bases from V and 7 bases from J, with 9 bases in between. Germline CDR1 and CDR2: SEHNR and FQNEAQ (reference sequence). This CDR3 comprises 14 residues. The CDR3 DNA sequence: TGTGCCAGCAGCTTATCACACAGGAATTCACCCCTCCACTTT. This gives the protein CASSLSHRNSPLHF.

The rearrangement uses TRBV2 and TRBJ1-4, with D perhaps matching TRBD1 (6 bases). The CDR3 covers 11 residues. Trimming stripped 1 base from V and 17 bases from J, with 11 bases between. CDR1 and CDR2 from the germline V gene are SNHLY and FYNNEI. CDR3 region: CASSEGTQGFF. The CDR3 nucleotides read TGTGCCAGCAGTGAAGGGACACAGGGCTTTTTT.

The chain is built from TRBV11-2 and TRBJ1-4; 7 nucleotides align to TRBD1. The CDR3 runs 19 residues. The trim removed 2 bases at V and 0 bases at J, leaving 12 bases unmatched. The germline gives CDR1 SGHAT, CDR2 FQNNGV. CDR3 nucleotides: TGTGCCAGCAGCTTAATTTTTTACAGGGGCGGCTCAACTAATGAAAAACTGTTTTTT. Encoded protein: CASSLIFYRGGSTNEKLFF.

The chain couples TRBV5-1 to TRBJ1-2; D uncertain. With 6 bases removed from V and 4 bases from J, the gap between germline ends came to 10 bases. Looked up from germline, CDR1 is SGHRS and CDR2 is YFSETQ. The CDR3 consists of 12 residues. DNA for the CDR3: TGCGCCAGCACTTCAGGCCCCTATGGCTACACCTTC. Its translation: CASTSGPYGYTF. The full variable domain, in which reference TRBV5-1 and TRBJ1-2 provide the parts outside the CDR3, is KAGVTQTPRYLIKTRGQQVTLSCSPISGHRSVSWYQQTPGQGLQFLFEYFSETQRNKGNFPGRFSGRQFSNSRSEMNVSTLELGDSALYLCASTSGPYGYTFGSGTRLTVV.

This clone was seen only once. The CDR3 sequence is CASSSGLWNQPQHF. The CDR3 DNA follows: TGTGCCAGCAGCTCGGGACTTTGGAATCAGCCCCAGCATTTT. This chain uses TRBV7-6 with TRBJ1-5, with D tentatively TRBD1 (5 bases). V shed 4 bases and J shed 4 bases, with 11 bases lying between them. The CDR3 length is 14 residues. The germline V gene has CDR1 SGHVS and CDR2 FNYEAQ.

This clone was detected a few times. The CDR3 nucleotides read TGTGCCAGCAGCGCACAGAGCTCTGGAAACACCATATATTTT. This sequence encodes CASSAQSSGNTIYF. The chain recombines TRBV5-6 with TRBJ1-3; D is ambiguous. Germline V gene lookup returns CDR1 SGHDT and CDR2 YYEEEE. Trimming cost V 4 bases and J 0 bases, with 8 bases left between them. The CDR3 has 14 residues.

This clone was detected a few times. The chain uses TRBV27 and TRBJ2-1, with 9 bases lining up with TRBD2. CDR3 length equals 16 residues. CDR1 is MNHEY and CDR2 is SMNVEV in the germline V gene (reference sequence). V shed 3 bases and J 9 bases; nucleotides not matched to a gene: 12. CDR3 DNA sequence: TGTGCCAGCAGTTTGTCACCTAGCGGGGTTGGTAGTGAGCAGTTCTTC. Translating gives CASSLSPSGVGSEQFF.

This clone was detected once. The chain combines TRBV19 with TRBJ2-5; TRBD2 matches 7 bases. Trimming at V came to 4 bases and at J to 5 bases, leaving 10 bases not matched to a gene. CDR3 length: 15 residues. Germline CDR1 LNHDA, CDR2 SQIVND (reference sequence). Here the CDR3 reads CASSSFPWEGETQYF. DNA for the CDR3: TGTGCCAGTAGTAGTTTCCCCTGGGAGGGGGAGACCCAGTACTTC.

The chain couples TRBV30 to TRBJ2-7, with D perhaps matching TRBD2 (6 bases). Germline V gene data show CDR1 as GTSNPN and CDR2 as SVGIG (reference sequence). Trimming took off 5 bases at V and 6 bases at J, with 17 bases between the two ends. CDR3 size: 13 residues. The CDR3 loop reads CAWGWGVSREQYF. CDR3 sequence (DNA): TGTGCCTGGGGGTGGGGGGTAAGTCGCGAGCAGTACTTC.

The rearrangement joins TRBV4-1 to TRBJ2-1; 10 nucleotides align to TRBD1. The CDR3 spans 19 residues. With V trimmed by 4 bases and J by 5 bases, 17 bases remained unmatched. Germline values: CDR1 MGHRA, CDR2 YSYEKL. CDR3 bases: TGCGCCAGCAGCCGACAGCCTGCGGGACAGGGGACAGCCCACAATGAGCAGTTCTTC. This codes for CASSRQPAGQGTAHNEQFF.

The J gene is TRBJ2-3, the V gene TRBV10-1; 10 nucleotides line up with TRBD2. V dropped 5 bases and J dropped 2; count of bases not matched to a gene: 4. Germline V gene sequence: CDR1 WNHNN, CDR2 SYGVQD (reference sequence). CDR3 length: 15 amino acids. The CDR3 DNA is TGCGCCAGCAGTCAAGCGGGGGGGCCCACAGATACGCAGTATTTT. It encodes CASSQAGGPTDTQYF.

The genes are TRBV7-9 and TRBJ2-7; 10 bases fit TRBD2. The V and J ends lost 5 bases and 0 bases, in that order; junction bases with no gene match: 13. Germline V lookup: CDR1 SEHNR, CDR2 FQNEAQ (reference sequence). The CDR3 runs 18 residues. This CDR3 reads CASSPWASGGPSSYEQYF. CDR3 nucleotide sequence: TGTGCCAGCAGCCCTTGGGCTAGCGGGGGACCGAGCTCCTACGAGCAGTACTTC. The complete variable domain, with remaining parts taken from reference TRBV7-9 and TRBJ2-7, reads DTGVSQNPRHKITKRGQNVTFRCDPISEHNRLYWYRQTLGQGPEFLTYFQNEAQLEKSRLLSDRFSAERPKGSFSTLEIQRTEQGDSAMYLCASSPWASGGPSSYEQYFGPGTRLTVT.

The chain uses TRBV27 and TRBJ2-7; 8 nucleotides align to TRBD1. The length of the CDR3 is 13 residues. Trimming at V came to 5 bases and at J to 5 bases, leaving 5 bases not matched to a gene. The germline gives CDR1 MNHEY, CDR2 SMNVEV (reference sequence). The CDR3 loop is CASSRPGGNEQYF. The CDR3 DNA reads as TGTGCCAGCAGTCGGCCAGGGGGCAACGAGCAGTACTTC.

The chain has TRBV6-6 and TRBJ2-1; D is ambiguous. Germline CDR1 and CDR2: MNHNY and SVGAGI (reference sequence). Trimming took 8 bases from V and 4 from J, leaving 12 bases between them. This CDR3 spans 13 amino acids. This chain's CDR3 is CASALDTYNEQFF. DNA for the CDR3: TGTGCCAGCGCCCTCGACACATACAATGAGCAGTTCTTC.

V is TRBV30 and J is TRBJ2-7, with D perhaps TRBD1 (5 bases). V dropped 2 bases and J dropped 2 bases, with 7 bases sitting between them. The CDR3 length is 12 residues. Germline CDR1 reads GTSNPN; CDR2 reads SVGIG (reference sequence). CDR3 loop: CAWSLQAYEQYF. The DNA of the CDR3 is TGTGCCTGGAGTCTACAGGCCTACGAGCAGTACTTC.

The J gene is TRBJ2-1, the V gene TRBV4-1; D not certain. Trimming took off 0 bases at V and 9 bases at J, with 12 bases between the two ends. Germline assignment: CDR1 MGHRA and CDR2 YSYEKL. The CDR3 runs 14 residues. CDR3 DNA sequence: TGCGCCAGCAGCCAAGATGCGGTAACCACTGAGCAGTTCTTC. This gives the protein CASSQDAVTTEQFF.

The chain links TRBV7-6 to TRBJ1-6; TRBD1 agrees at 9 bases. Germline-derived CDR1 and CDR2 are SGHVS and FNYEAQ. The junction had 5 bases not matched to a gene; V was cut back by 2 bases and J by 0 bases. The length of the CDR3 is 18 residues. The CDR3 region is CASSLTGTGSSYNSPLHF. Here the CDR3 DNA reads TGTGCCAGCAGCTTAACCGGGACAGGGAGCTCCTATAATTCACCCCTCCACTTT. The entire variable domain, with the rest obtained from reference TRBV7-6 and TRBJ1-6, is as follows: GAGVSQSPRYKVTKRGQDVALRCDPISGHVSLYWYRQALGQGPEFLTYFNYEAQQDKSGLPNDRFSAERPEGSISTLTIQRTEQRDSAMYRCASSLTGTGSSYNSPLHFGNGTRLTVT.